This entry is about one TCR beta chain. Its antigen remains unknown. This sample was taken from a study of CD8 T cells in Susac syndrome. Study-wide findings and caveats: The study conceded that its TCR sequencing and HLA analysis involved relatively few individuals.

From blood CD8+ and CD4+ T cells, TCR beta sequences were generated. TEMRA cells were FACS-enriched and CD8+ and CD4+ T cells negatively isolated. About 0.5 to 1 ug RNA was reverse transcribed with random hexamers. Amplification of TCR beta CDR3 used immunoSEQ multiplex PCR across 54 Vbeta and 13 Jbeta. From the immunoSEQ multiplex PCR reads, TCRdb called clonotypes with MiXCR, one entry per CDR3 protein. The repertoire includes about 210,000 distinct CDR3 sequences, 95% of them detected once, and just over 0.08% sits in the top ten. The CDR3 contains 15 residues. Trimming pared 5 bases from V and 7 bases from J, leaving 18 bases between. Germline V CDR1 and CDR2: SGHAT, FQNNGV.

The sequence was obtained from a human donor with multiple sclerosis. Material for sequencing was CD4+ T cells from PBMCs. V and J are TRBV11-2 and TRBJ2-1; possible D gene TRBD1, 7 bases. Here the CDR3 DNA reads TGTGCCAGCAGCCAAGGGGGGACAGTGAGAAATGAGCAGTTCTTC. Its translation: CASSQGGTVRNEQFF.